Each of the 30 T cell receptor beta chains below was sequenced from the same sample in a study of T cell repertoires in cytomegalovirus infection. TCRdb fed the reads into MiXCR, producing one record per CDR3 protein. Seen here are approximately 500,000 distinct CDR3 sequences, approximately 11% observed once, and the top ten hold roughly 10%. Sequenced material: PBMCs. Every receptor here comes from a human donor in good health (CMV status not recorded). Some clones in this sample may be carry-over from other donors' samples.

Ten or more counts support this clonotype. The chain is built from TRBV20-1 and TRBJ2-3; no reliable D call. This CDR3 has 13 residues. Germline-derived CDR1 and CDR2 are DFQATT and SNEGSKA (reference sequence). The germline V and J ends were trimmed by 0 bases and 9 bases, with 13 bases remaining between them. The CDR3 nucleotides are TGCAGTGCTAGAGATCCAGCCCTTCGGACGCAGTATTTT. Residues: CSARDPALRTQYF.

This clonotype has ten or more counts. The V call is TRBV7-9, the J call TRBJ2-7; D tentatively fits TRBD1 or TRBD2 (5 bases each). V was clipped by 0 bases and J by 0 bases, with 12 bases between them. CDR1 and CDR2 (germline): SEHNR, FQNEAQ (reference sequence). The CDR3 extends over 16 amino acids. The CDR3 DNA reads as TGTGCCAGCAGCTTAGCCCGGGACCAGCCCTCCTACGAGCAGTACTTC. Amino acid sequence: CASSLARDQPSYEQYF. Based on the CDR3 plus reference TRBV7-9 and TRBJ2-7, the full variable domain is DTGVSQNPRHKITKRGQNVTFRCDPISEHNRLYWYRQTLGQGPEFLTYFQNEAQLEKSRLLSDRFSAERPKGSFSTLEIQRTEQGDSAMYLCASSLARDQPSYEQYFGPGTRLTVT.

This clonotype showed up many times. J is TRBJ1-5 and V is TRBV28, with 10 bases lining up with TRBD1. The CDR3 totals 17 residues. Germline V gene data show CDR1 as MDHEN and CDR2 as SYDVKM. The J segment lost 0 bases and the V segment lost 7 bases, leaving 9 bases of the junction unmatched. This chain's CDR3 is CASTAPGQGLSNQPQHF. The DNA for the CDR3 is TGTGCCAGCACCGCCCCGGGACAGGGGCTTAGCAATCAGCCCCAGCATTTT.

This clonotype has a count of ten or more. The chain is built from TRBV11-2 and TRBJ1-1; 7 positions match TRBD1. With V trimmed by 5 bases and J by 0 bases, 6 bases remained unmatched. The CDR3 consists of 15 residues. In germline, CDR1 is SGHAT, CDR2 FQNNGV. The CDR3 bases are TGTGCCAGCAGCCTATGGACAGGATTGAACACTGAAGCTTTCTTT. Translating gives CASSLWTGLNTEAFF. The variable domain in full, completed from reference TRBV11-2 and TRBJ1-1, reads EAGVAQSPRYKIIEKRQSVAFWCNPISGHATLYWYQQILGQGPKLLIQFQNNGVVDDSQLPKDRFSAERLKGVDSTLKIQPAKLEDSAVYLCASSLWTGLNTEAFFGQGTRLTVV.

This clonotype was found many times. V and J are TRBV10-3 and TRBJ2-1; possible D gene TRBD2, 6 bases. Germline values: CDR1 ENHRY, CDR2 SYGVKD. The V and J ends lost 5 bases and 6 bases respectively, with 8 bases between them. CDR3 length equals 12 residues. The CDR3 spells CAISSSGNEQFF. The CDR3 nucleotides read TGTGCCATCAGTAGTAGCGGCAATGAGCAGTTCTTC.

The chain has TRBV7-7 and TRBJ2-7, with TRBD1 matching over 7 bases. The CDR3 covers 14 residues. CDR1 is SSHAT and CDR2 is FNYEAQ in the germline V gene (reference sequence). The ends lost 5 bases at V and 7 bases at J; junction bases unmatched: 11. DNA of the CDR3: TGTGCCAGCAGCCCCGGAGGACAGGTGGGAGAGCAGTACTTC. Translation gives CASSPGGQVGEQYF.

The chain has TRBV28 and TRBJ2-7, with 12 bases aligning to TRBD1. The germline gives CDR1 MDHEN, CDR2 SYDVKM. This CDR3 has 15 residues. The junction had 12 bases not matched to a gene; V was cut back by 8 bases and J by 7 bases. The CDR3 protein is CASDSSGTGGWEQYF. The CDR3 DNA reads TGTGCCAGCGATTCCTCCGGGACAGGGGGCTGGGAGCAGTACTTC.

This clonotype was observed many times. This sequence joins TRBV28 and TRBJ1-4, with 10 nucleotides matching TRBD1. The germline gives CDR1 MDHEN, CDR2 SYDVKM. V lost 4 bases to trimming and J lost 5 bases; unmatched junction nucleotides: 4. This CDR3 contains 15 residues. The CDR3 bases are TGTGCCAGCAGTTCGCCGGGACAGGGGAATGAAAAACTGTTTTTT. Residues: CASSSPGQGNEKLFF.

The rearrangement joins TRBV28 to TRBJ2-7; 9 bases map to TRBD1. The CDR3 is 18 amino acids. The trim removed 10 bases at V and 4 bases at J, leaving 23 bases unmatched. Germline-derived CDR1 and CDR2 are MDHEN and SYDVKM. CDR3 coding DNA: TGTGCCATCGGCGTCGGGACAGGGTGGCAGGCAGAGGGGTACGAGCAGTACTTC. Its protein product is CAIGVGTGWQAEGYEQYF.

Only a few counts were recorded for this clonotype. The rearrangement joins TRBV15 to TRBJ2-5; 13 bases are shared with TRBD2. The CDR3 extends over 19 amino acids. Per the germline V gene, CDR1 is LNHNV and CDR2 is YYDKDF (reference sequence). V dropped 0 bases and J dropped 0; count of bases not matched to a gene: 7. The CDR3 is CATSRELGLAGRYQETQYF. The CDR3 nucleotides are TGTGCCACCAGCAGAGAACTGGGACTAGCGGGACGGTACCAAGAGACCCAGTACTTC.

This clonotype was seen only a few times. The chain carries TRBV20-1 and TRBJ2-7, with 11 nucleotides matching TRBD2. The length of the CDR3 is 18 residues. V shed 5 bases and J 6 bases; nucleotides not matched to a gene: 21. CDR1 is DFQATT, CDR2 SNEGSKA, per germline (reference sequence). The CDR3 bases are TGCAGTGCTCCCCTTCGGTATAGCGGGAGGGCCCCTATTAGCGAGCAGTACTTC. It codes for CSAPLRYSGRAPISEQYF.

This clonotype was picked up a small number of times. Mismatch with germline at one junction end may stem from a read error. This chain connects TRBV7-6 to TRBJ2-2, with no clear D. This CDR3 has 14 amino acids. Germline CDR1 is SGHVS and CDR2 is FNYEAQ. The CDR3 DNA follows: TGTGCTAGCAGCCTATCGCTGGACACCGGGGAGCTGTTTTTT. Amino acid sequence: CASSLSLDTGELFF.

The V and J genes are TRBV12-3 or TRBV12-4 and TRBJ1-2; 9 nucleotides align to TRBD1. This CDR3 comprises 16 residues. The ends lost 6 bases at V and 7 bases at J; junction bases unmatched: 15. CDR3 region: CASSRDRVNVGSGYTF. CDR3 sequence (DNA): TGTGCCAGCAGCAGGGACAGGGTGAATGTGGGTTCTGGCTACACCTTC.

The chain is built from TRBV5-4 and TRBJ2-3, with 8 bases aligning to TRBD2. Germline-derived CDR1 and CDR2 are SGHNT and YYREEE (reference sequence). After removal of 4 bases from V and 3 bases from J, the junction contained 10 bases not matched to a gene. This CDR3 has 16 residues. CDR3 loop: CASSQVAGSNTDTQYF. For the CDR3, the DNA is TGTGCCAGCAGCCAGGTAGCGGGGAGCAATACAGATACGCAGTATTTT.

Ten or more counts support this clonotype. J is TRBJ1-2 and V is TRBV11-2, with a weak D call TRBD1 (5 bases). This CDR3 is 17 amino acids long. The germline gives CDR1 SGHAT, CDR2 FQNNGV. The V end was cut by 8 bases, the J end by 0 bases, with 22 bases between. CDR3 DNA sequence: TGTGCCAGCTCCTCTGGGGCAGCAGGGTACACTAACTATGGCTACACCTTC. Translated: CASSSGAAGYTNYGYTF.

This clonotype was seen only a few times. CDR3 bases: TGTGCCAGCAGCTCAGGACAGGGGCACTTAAGCAATCAGCCCCAGCATTTT. It is translated as CASSSGQGHLSNQPQHF. The genes are TRBV5-5 and TRBJ1-5; 9 bases map to TRBD1. V lost 3 bases and J lost 1; bases outside the gene matches: 8. Germline CDR1 SGHKS, CDR2 YYEKEE (reference sequence). The CDR3 contains 17 residues.

This clonotype was detected ten times or more. The V gene is TRBV11-2, the J gene TRBJ1-2; no clear D gene. V lost 5 bases and J 2 bases, leaving 15 bases between the germline ends. Germline values: CDR1 SGHAT, CDR2 FQNNGV. The CDR3 extends over 15 amino acids. The CDR3 DNA sequence: TGTGCCAGCAGCCTCTCTGTAGGCAACAACTATGGCTACACCTTC. It codes for CASSLSVGNNYGYTF. The full variable domain, rest sourced from reference TRBV11-2 and TRBJ1-2, is EAGVAQSPRYKIIEKRQSVAFWCNPISGHATLYWYQQILGQGPKLLIQFQNNGVVDDSQLPKDRFSAERLKGVDSTLKIQPAKLEDSAVYLCASSLSVGNNYGYTFGSGTRLTVV.

The chain recombines TRBV20-1 with TRBJ2-2; no firm D call. The CDR3 is 13 amino acids. CDR1 is DFQATT and CDR2 is SNEGSKA in the germline V gene (reference sequence). The CDR3 nucleotides read TGCAGCGGAAGACACACGAACACCGGGGAGCTGTTTTTT. Protein sequence: CSGRHTNTGELFF.

The genes are TRBV10-3 and TRBJ1-5; D not resolved. V was clipped by 0 bases and J by 3 bases, with 3 bases between them. This CDR3 is built from 13 residues. From germline, CDR1 is ENHRY and CDR2 SYGVKD. The CDR3 nucleotides are TGTGCCATCAGTGAGTCGGACAATCAGCCCCAGCATTTT. Protein sequence: CAISESDNQPQHF.

This clonotype was detected ten times or more. The chain uses TRBV28 and TRBJ1-5; D gene unclear. There are 15 residues in the CDR3. In germline, CDR1 is MDHEN, CDR2 SYDVKM. Trimming took 8 bases from V and 0 from J, leaving 14 bases between them. The CDR3 is CASRRGSDSNQPQHF. The DNA for the CDR3 is TGTGCCAGCCGACGAGGGTCCGATAGCAATCAGCCCCAGCATTTT.

Many counts were recorded for this clonotype. The chain has TRBV29-1 and TRBJ1-5; no clear D gene. CDR1 and CDR2 (germline): SQVTM, ANQGSEA. This CDR3 is 12 amino acids long. The V end lost 4 bases, the J end lost 0 bases, and 4 bases lay between the germline ends. The CDR3 DNA reads as TGCAGCGTTGTGGATAGCAATCAGCCCCAGCATTTT. Translated: CSVVDSNQPQHF.

Remarks on this clonotype: Possible read error: a much larger clone is one base away. This chain uses TRBV7-4 with TRBJ2-1; TRBD1 matches 7 bases. The CDR3 totals 14 residues. Looked up from germline, CDR1 is SGHVT and CDR2 is SQSDAQ. Germline trimming cut 2 bases from V and 8 bases from J; bases unmatched to any gene: 6. The CDR3 protein is CASSLTGVMDEQFF. For the CDR3, the DNA is TGTGCCAGCAGCTTAACAGGGGTGATGGATGAGCAGTTCTTC. Based on the CDR3 plus reference TRBV7-4 and TRBJ2-1, the full variable domain is GAGVSQSPRYKVAKRGRDVALRCDSISGHVTLYWYRQTLGQGSEVLTYSQSDAQRDKSGRPSGRFSAERPERSVSTLKIQRTEQGDSAVYLCASSLTGVMDEQFFGPGTRLTVL.

This clonotype was counted ten times or more. The chain employs TRBV28 and TRBJ1-2; weak D call: TRBD1 (6 bases). The ends were cut back, 3 bases at V and 4 bases at J, with 15 bases in the middle. CDR1 MDHEN and CDR2 SYDVKM come from the germline V gene. This CDR3 has 15 residues. DNA of the CDR3: TGTGCCAGCAGTTTGGGCGGGGGCGCCCCCTATGGCTACACCTTC. Translated: CASSLGGGAPYGYTF.

This clonotype was seen at least ten times. The J gene is TRBJ2-5, the V gene TRBV3-1; possibly TRBD2 for D (5 bases). Trimming took 4 bases from V and 0 from J, leaving 9 bases between them. CDR3 length: 14 residues. Germline V gives CDR1 LGHDT, CDR2 YNNKEL (reference sequence). Here the CDR3 DNA reads TGTGCCAGCAGCCTGTGGGAGAACCAAGAGACCCAGTACTTC. Amino acids: CASSLWENQETQYF.

Regarding this clonotype: This could be a read error, since a much larger clone is one nucleotide away. The chain employs TRBV10-3 and TRBJ1-5; TRBD1 matches at 7 bases. The CDR3 is made up of 14 amino acids. The germline V gene has CDR1 ENHRY and CDR2 SYGVKD. Trimming removed 6 bases from V and 4 bases from J; junction bases left unmatched: 6. CDR3 in DNA: TGTGCCATCAGCACAGGGGAGAGGAATCAGCCCCAGCATTTT. Amino acid sequence: CAISTGERNQPQHF.

V gene TRBV29-1 combines with J gene TRBJ1-1, with a weak D call TRBD1 (5 bases). The CDR3 spans 15 residues. From germline, CDR1 is SQVTM and CDR2 ANQGSEA. V was trimmed by 4 bases and J by 5 bases, leaving 20 bases between them. The CDR3 reads CSVAKGLKVDTEAFF. The CDR3 coding sequence is TGCAGCGTTGCTAAGGGGTTAAAGGTAGATACTGAAGCTTTCTTT.

This clonotype has at least ten counts. The chain couples TRBV6-2 or TRBV6-3 to TRBJ2-2, with 8 nucleotides matching TRBD2. The germline CDR1 and CDR2 sequences are MNHEY and SVGEGT. This CDR3 is 18 amino acids long. The J segment lost 5 bases and the V segment lost 0 bases, leaving 11 bases of the junction unmatched. The CDR3 here is CASSYSHLGLDPTGELFF. CDR3 nucleotides: TGTGCCAGCAGTTACTCGCACCTGGGACTAGACCCGACCGGGGAGCTGTTTTTT.

There are many counts of this clonotype. CDR3: CASSLFRGLAGAVGETQYF. Here the CDR3 DNA reads TGTGCCAGCAGCCTCTTTAGAGGACTAGCGGGAGCTGTGGGGGAGACCCAGTACTTC. This chain uses TRBV7-9 with TRBJ2-5; 13 bases fit TRBD2. The germline V gene has CDR1 SEHNR and CDR2 FQNEAQ (reference sequence). The CDR3 totals 19 residues. Losses at the gene ends were 5 bases for V and 5 bases for J; bases not matched to a gene: 17. Complete variable domain (other parts from reference TRBV7-9 and TRBJ2-5): DTGVSQNPRHKITKRGQNVTFRCDPISEHNRLYWYRQTLGQGPEFLTYFQNEAQLEKSRLLSDRFSAERPKGSFSTLEIQRTEQGDSAMYLCASSLFRGLAGAVGETQYFGPGTRLLVL.

This clonotype showed up many times. The chain recombines TRBV5-5 with TRBJ1-2; 7 bases fit TRBD1. The CDR3 spans 13 residues. Unmatched junction bases numbered 6, after V lost 4 bases and J lost 6 bases. Germline V CDR1 and CDR2: SGHKS, YYEKEE (reference sequence). CDR3 protein: CASSGATGNGYTF. CDR3 nucleotides: TGTGCCAGCAGCGGAGCGACAGGGAATGGCTACACCTTC.

The chain couples TRBV9 to TRBJ2-3, with 10 bases that match TRBD1. The germline gives CDR1 SGDLS, CDR2 YYNGEE. This CDR3 has 16 residues. V lost 4 bases to trimming and J lost 4 bases; unmatched junction nucleotides: 9. Written as DNA, the CDR3 is TGTGCCAGCAGCATTCGGGACAGGGGTATCGCAGATACGCAGTATTTT. The encoded protein is CASSIRDRGIADTQYF. Together with reference TRBV9 and TRBJ2-3, the CDR3 gives the full variable domain: DSGVTQTPKHLITATGQRVTLRCSPRSGDLSVYWYQQSLDQGLQFLIQYYNGEERAKGNILERFSAQQFPDLHSELNLSSLELGDSALYFCASSIRDRGIADTQYFGPGTRLTVL.